One T cell receptor (beta chain) is described in this entry. This sample was included in a study of control samples from healthy donors and cancer patients. The germline V gene has CDR1 SGHAT and CDR2 FQNNGV. This CDR3 contains 15 residues. V lost 1 base and J lost 1, with 8 bases in between. Sequenced by immunoSEQ multiplex PCR; TCRdb stores in-frame clones only, minus some. Among over 100,000 clones listed, about nine tenths were seen once. This rearrangement joins TRBV11-2 to TRBJ1-3, with D uncertain. Material for sequencing was blood. The source is a woman aged 45-65 years in good health. In DNA, the CDR3 is TGTGCCAGCAGCTTAGCCGGAGGTTCTGGAAACACCATATATTTT. Amino acids: CASSLAGGSGNTIYF.